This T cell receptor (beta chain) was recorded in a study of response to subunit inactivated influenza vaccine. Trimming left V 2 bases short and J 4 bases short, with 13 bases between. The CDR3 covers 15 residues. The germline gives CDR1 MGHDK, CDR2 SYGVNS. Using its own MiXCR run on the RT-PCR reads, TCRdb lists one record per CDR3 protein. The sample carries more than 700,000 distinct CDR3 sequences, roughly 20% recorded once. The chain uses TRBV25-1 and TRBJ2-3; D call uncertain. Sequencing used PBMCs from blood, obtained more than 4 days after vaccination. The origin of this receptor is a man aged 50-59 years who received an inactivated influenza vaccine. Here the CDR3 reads CASSEGSLIADTQYF. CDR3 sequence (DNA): TGTGCCAGCAGTGAAGGTAGCCTCATCGCAGATACGCAGTATTTT.